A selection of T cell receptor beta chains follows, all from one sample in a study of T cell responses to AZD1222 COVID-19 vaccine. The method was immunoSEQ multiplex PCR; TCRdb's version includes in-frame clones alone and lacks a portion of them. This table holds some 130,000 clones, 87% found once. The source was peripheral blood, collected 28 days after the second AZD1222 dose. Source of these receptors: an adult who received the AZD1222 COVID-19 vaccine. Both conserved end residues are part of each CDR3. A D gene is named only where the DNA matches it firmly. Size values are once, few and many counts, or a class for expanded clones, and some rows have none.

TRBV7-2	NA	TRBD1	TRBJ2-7	TGTGCCAGCAGTAGGGACAGAAGAATCTACGAGCAGTACTTC	CASSRDRRIYEQYF
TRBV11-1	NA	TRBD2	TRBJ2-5	TGTGCCAGCAGCCGTAGCGGGGCAAGATCGACCCAGTACTTC	CASSRSGARSTQYF
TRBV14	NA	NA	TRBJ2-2	TGTGCCAGCAGCCAGGGCACCGGGGAGCTGTTTTTT	CASSQGTGELFF
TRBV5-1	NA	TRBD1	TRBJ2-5	TGCGCCAGCACCTATGGACAGGGTCGAGAGACCCAGTACTTC	CASTYGQGRETQYF
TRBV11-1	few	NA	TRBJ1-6	TGTGCCAGCAGCTTACAGCTTAATTCACCCCTCCACTTT	CASSLQLNSPLHF
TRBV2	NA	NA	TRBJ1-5	TGTGCCAGCTGCTGGGGGGACCGAGTAGATCAGCCCCAGCATTTT	CASCWGDRVDQPQHF
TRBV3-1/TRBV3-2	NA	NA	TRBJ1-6	TGTGCCAGCAGCCAAGTTGGCTCACCCCTCCACTTT	CASSQVGSPLHF
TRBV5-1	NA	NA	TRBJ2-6	TGCGCCAGCAGCTTGGGGGCGCCCGGGCAGGCTGGGGCCAACGTCCTGACTTTC	CASSLGAPGQAGANVLTF
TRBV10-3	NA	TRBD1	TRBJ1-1	TGTGCCATCAGTCCAAGACAGGGCGAGGCTTTCTTT	CAISPRQGEAFF
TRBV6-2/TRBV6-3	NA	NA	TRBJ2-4	TGTGCCAGCAGTCGCTCGGGCGTCAATACTCAGTACTTC	CASSRSGVNTQYF
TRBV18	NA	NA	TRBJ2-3	TGTGCCAGCTCACTAACTGGTCAGGCCACAGATACGCAGTATTTT	CASSLTGQATDTQYF
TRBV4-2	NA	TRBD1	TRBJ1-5	TGTGCCAGCAGCCAAGCGGTAAACAGGGGAGTCGGTCAGCCCCAGCATTTT	CASSQAVNRGVGQPQHF
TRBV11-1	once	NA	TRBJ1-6	TGTGCCAGCAGCCTCCGGGGAGGAAAGAATTCACCCCTCCACTTT	CASSLRGGKNSPLHF
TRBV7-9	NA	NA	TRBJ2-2	TGTGCCAGCAGCTTAGATGCCGGGGAGCTGTTTTTT	CASSLDAGELFF
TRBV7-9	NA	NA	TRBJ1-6	TGTGCCAGCAAGAGAGGGTCCTTATATAATTCACCCCTCCACTTT	CASKRGSLYNSPLHF
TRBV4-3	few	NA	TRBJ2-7	TGCGCCAGCAGCCAAGATACGGGCGGGACGGCGGGGCAGTACTTC	CASSQDTGGTAGQYF
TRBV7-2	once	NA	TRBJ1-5	TGTGCCAGCAGCTTAGGTGGGCAGGGCACCAGATGGCAGCCCCAGCATTTT	CASSLGGQGTRWQPQHF
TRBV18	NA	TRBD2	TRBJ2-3	TGTGCCAGCTCACCGTCTCTAGCGGGGGCCACAGATACGCAGTATTTT	CASSPSLAGATDTQYF
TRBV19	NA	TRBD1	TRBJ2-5	TGTGCCAGTAGTACAGGGACAGGGCAAGAGACCCAGTACTTC	CASSTGTGQETQYF
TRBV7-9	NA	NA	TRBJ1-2	TGTGCCAGCAGCTTACAGGCAATCGTGGAACTGGGCTATGGCTACACCTTC	CASSLQAIVELGYGYTF
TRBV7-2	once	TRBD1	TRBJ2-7	TGTGCCAGCAGCCCGGCGGGACAGGACTACGAGCAGTACTTC	CASSPAGQDYEQYF
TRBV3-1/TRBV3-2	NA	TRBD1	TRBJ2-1	TGTGCCAGCAGCCCCTTACGACAGGGGGGTGAGCAGTTCTTC	CASSPLRQGGEQFF
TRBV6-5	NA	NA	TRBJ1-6	TGTGCCAGCAGGTCGCGGGGAAATAATTCACCCCTCCACTTT	CASRSRGNNSPLHF
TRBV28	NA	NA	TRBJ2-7	TGTGCCAGCCGGGCCCGGGGGCCCTACGAGCAGTACTTC	CASRARGPYEQYF
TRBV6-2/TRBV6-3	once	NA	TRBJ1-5	TGTGCCAGCAGTTACTCACACTCGGAGCAGCCCCAGCATTTT	CASSYSHSEQPQHF
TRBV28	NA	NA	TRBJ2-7	TGTGCCAGCAGTTTGGGTGGCCGATACGAGCAGTACTTC	CASSLGGRYEQYF
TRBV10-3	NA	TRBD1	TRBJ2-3	TGTGCCATCAGTGTCGGGCAGGGGGTAGATACGCAGTATTTT	CAISVGQGVDTQYF
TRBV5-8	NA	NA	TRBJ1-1	TGTGCCAGCAGCCTCCTTGGGGGACACACTGAAGCTTTCTTT	CASSLLGGHTEAFF
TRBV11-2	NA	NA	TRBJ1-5	TGTGCCAGCAGCTTAGTTATTGGACAGCCCCAGCATTTT	CASSLVIGQPQHF
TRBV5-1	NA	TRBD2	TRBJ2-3	TGCGCCAGCAGCCCGGGACTAGCGGGGTTCGATACGCAGTATTTT	CASSPGLAGFDTQYF
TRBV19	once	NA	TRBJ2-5	TGTGCCACGAGCAATGGGGTCCTAGCGATAGAGACCCAGTACTTC	CATSNGVLAIETQYF
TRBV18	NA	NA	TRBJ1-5	TGTGCCAGCTCACCATCAGTTGATCAGCCCCAGCATTTT	CASSPSVDQPQHF
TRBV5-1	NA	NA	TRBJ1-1	TGCGCCAGCAGCCGCGCGGCCACCCTGGGTGAAGCTTTCTTT	CASSRAATLGEAFF
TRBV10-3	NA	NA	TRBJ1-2	TGTGCCATCAGTAACCGAGAGGGCGATGGCTACACCTTC	CAISNREGDGYTF
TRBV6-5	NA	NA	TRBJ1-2	TGTGCCAGCCATCAAAGGGGCGGAACTAACTATGGCTACACCTTC	CASHQRGGTNYGYTF
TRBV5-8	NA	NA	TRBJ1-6	TGTGCCAGCAGCTCCCGACGGCTTAATTCACCCCTCCACTTT	CASSSRRLNSPLHF
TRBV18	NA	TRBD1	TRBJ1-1	TGTGCCAGCTCATCGACAGGGGACACTGAAGCTTTCTTT	CASSSTGDTEAFF
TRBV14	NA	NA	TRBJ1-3	TGTGCCAGCAGCCAGCCAGGGAGTTACTCTGGAAACACCATATATTTT	CASSQPGSYSGNTIYF
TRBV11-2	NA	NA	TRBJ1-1	TGTGCCAGCGGGAACCAGGTTCTGAACACTGAAGCTTTCTTT	CASGNQVLNTEAFF
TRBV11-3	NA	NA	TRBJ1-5	TGTGCCAGCAGCTTAGGAAGGGTGGGAGACAATCAGCCCCAGCATTTT	CASSLGRVGDNQPQHF